The 18 T cell receptor beta chains presented below share a single source sample, sequenced in a study of cytomegalovirus exposure and HLA in healthy donors. Profiling relied on immunoSEQ multiplex PCR, and the TCRdb table lists in-frame clones only, not all of them. The profile shows 75,000 to 85,000 clones, roughly 90% of them singletons. The specimen sequenced was PBMCs. These receptors were taken from a young man in good health and CMV-seronegative.

The J gene is TRBJ2-7, the V gene TRBV14, with 14 bases fitting TRBD2. The CDR3 totals 17 residues. Germline CDR1 is SGHDN and CDR2 is FVKESK. V gave up 0 bases and J gave up 4 bases; unmatched junction bases: 5. The CDR3 is CASSQEGGLAGVYEQYF. For the CDR3, the DNA is TGTGCCAGCAGCCAAGAAGGGGGACTAGCGGGGGTTTACGAGCAGTACTTC.

This rearrangement joins TRBV27 to TRBJ2-7; the match to TRBD1 covers 7 bases. The CDR3 extends over 15 amino acids. Losses at the gene ends were 1 base for V and 3 bases for J; bases not matched to a gene: 6. Germline CDR1 and CDR2: MNHEY and SMNVEV (reference sequence). The CDR3 spells CASSLYPRDSYEQYF. The CDR3 nucleotides are TGTGCCAGCAGTTTATACCCCCGGGACAGCTACGAGCAGTACTTC.

The V and J genes are TRBV2 and TRBJ2-5; D unclear. The CDR3 is made up of 11 amino acids. Trimming left V 7 bases short and J 3 bases short, with 6 bases between. The germline CDR1 and CDR2 sequences are SNHLY and FYNNEI. CDR3: CASKLEETQYF. The CDR3 DNA reads as TGTGCCAGCAAGCTCGAAGAGACCCAGTACTTC.

The chain couples TRBV4-2 to TRBJ2-1, with 13 bases identical to TRBD2. Per germline, CDR1 LGHNA and CDR2 YNFKEQ. This CDR3 region has 14 residues. Germline trimming cut 4 bases from V and 8 bases from J; bases unmatched to any gene: 2. CDR3 sequence reads: CASSLLAGGDEQFF. The CDR3 DNA reads TGTGCCAGCAGCCTACTAGCGGGGGGGGATGAGCAGTTCTTC.

V gene TRBV19 combines with J gene TRBJ2-2; no clear D. This CDR3 has 13 residues. CDR1 and CDR2 (germline): LNHDA, SQIVND (reference sequence). V dropped 7 bases and J dropped 7 bases, with 13 bases sitting between them. The chain's CDR3 is CASNTRGIGELFF. In DNA form, the CDR3 reads TGTGCCAGTAATACGCGAGGTATCGGGGAGCTGTTTTTT.

A word on this clone: The sample carries other DNA sequences with the same CDR3. This chain connects TRBV5-1 to TRBJ2-6; unclear D gene. This CDR3 has 16 residues. Germline values: CDR1 SGHRS, CDR2 YFSETQ. Trimming removed 0 bases at V and 2 bases at J, with 9 bases between. Here the CDR3 DNA reads TGCGCCAGCAGCTTGGCCGGAGCACCTGGGGCCAACGTCCTGACTTTC. Residues: CASSLAGAPGANVLTF.

The rearrangement uses TRBV28 and TRBJ2-7; TRBD1 aligns across 7 bases. Germline CDR1 is MDHEN and CDR2 is SYDVKM. The CDR3 length is 15 residues. V shed 2 bases and J 2 bases; nucleotides not matched to a gene: 6. Here the CDR3 DNA reads TGTGCCAGCAGTTTAGACAGGGCTCCCGCCTACGAGCAGTACTTC. The encoded protein is CASSLDRAPAYEQYF.

The J gene is TRBJ2-1, the V gene TRBV5-4, with TRBD2 matching over 9 bases. This CDR3 is built from 14 residues. CDR1 is SGHNT, CDR2 YYREEE, per germline (reference sequence). The J segment lost 7 bases and the V segment lost 4 bases, leaving 6 bases of the junction unmatched. The CDR3 sequence: CASSAGTSWNEQFF. CDR3 bases: TGTGCCAGCAGCGCTGGGACTAGCTGGAATGAGCAGTTCTTC.

The chain combines TRBV15 with TRBJ1-3; D gene ambiguous. V dropped 3 bases and J dropped 0 bases, with 6 bases sitting between them. Per the germline V gene, CDR1 is LNHNV and CDR2 is YYDKDF (reference sequence). This CDR3 contains 14 residues. CDR3 residues: CATSSDSSGNTIYF. The CDR3 nucleotides read TGTGCCACCAGCAGTGATAGCTCTGGAAACACCATATATTTT. The full variable domain, its missing parts supplied by reference TRBV15 and TRBJ1-3, is DAMVIQNPRYQVTQFGKPVTLSCSQTLNHNVMYWYQQKSSQAPKLLFHYYDKDFNNEADTPDNFQSRRPNTSFCFLDIRSPGLGDTAMYLCATSSDSSGNTIYFGEGSWLTVV.

The chain joins TRBV19 to TRBJ2-1, with TRBD2 identical over 12 bases. The CDR3 totals 16 residues. Germline V gene sequence: CDR1 LNHDA, CDR2 SQIVND (reference sequence). Trimming cost V 5 bases and J 15 bases; bases outside gene matches: 17. The CDR3 DNA sequence: TGTGCCAGTAGTGCCCCTCTAGCGGGAGGGCCGGGGAGGCCGTTCTTC. This sequence encodes CASSAPLAGGPGRPFF.

V is TRBV6-1 and J is TRBJ2-7; tentatively, D is TRBD2 (6 bases). The germline V gene has CDR1 MNHNS and CDR2 SASEGT. V was clipped by 0 bases and J by 0 bases, with 27 bases between them. This CDR3 has 21 amino acids. CDR3: CASSEASGWRGTSLASYEQYF. CDR3 DNA sequence: TGTGCCAGCAGTGAAGCTTCGGGTTGGAGGGGCACCTCTCTTGCCTCCTACGAGCAGTACTTC.

In nucleotides, the CDR3 is TGTGCCATCGACGAGGGCCCCTACAATGAGCAGTTCTTC. It encodes CAIDEGPYNEQFF. The rearrangement links TRBV10-3 to TRBJ2-1; possibly TRBD2 for D (5 bases). This CDR3 spans 13 amino acids. Germline V gene sequence: CDR1 ENHRY, CDR2 SYGVKD. V lost 8 bases to trimming and J lost 2 bases, with 10 bases between them.

The gene calls are TRBV6-4 and TRBJ1-1; weak D call: TRBD1 (5 bases). The germline CDR1 and CDR2 sequences are MRHNA and SNTAGT. This CDR3 spans 14 amino acids. Trimming pared 3 bases from V and 0 bases from J, leaving 8 bases between. CDR3: CASSEGGLNTEAFF. CDR3 bases: TGTGCCAGCAGTGAGGGGGGTTTGAACACTGAAGCTTTCTTT.

The chain recombines TRBV29-1 with TRBJ1-2; possible D gene TRBD1, 5 bases. This CDR3 is 14 amino acids long. The V and J ends lost 0 bases and 4 bases respectively, with 12 bases between them. The germline V gene has CDR1 SQVTM and CDR2 ANQGSEA. The CDR3 DNA is TGCAGCGTTGAAGAACCGGGACTTTCCTATGGCTACACCTTC. Residues: CSVEEPGLSYGYTF.

The CDR3 region is CASSYGRDTEAFF. Here the CDR3 DNA reads TGTGCCAGCAGTTACGGGAGGGACACTGAAGCTTTCTTT. The V gene is TRBV6-5, the J gene TRBJ1-1; D remains unclear. V shed 2 bases and J shed 3 bases, with 7 bases lying between them. The germline CDR1 and CDR2 sequences are MNHEY and SVGAGI. This CDR3 has 13 amino acids.

The V gene is TRBV5-8, the J gene TRBJ2-7; 9 bases are a match to TRBD1. J lost 8 bases, V lost 2 bases, and 8 bases had no gene match. The CDR3 runs 14 residues. CDR1 and CDR2 from the germline V gene are SGHTS and YDEGEE. CDR3 nucleotides: TGTGCCAGCAGCTTCGGGACAGGGCACAGGCAGCAGTACTTC. It encodes CASSFGTGHRQQYF.

This clone has only a few counts. The chain combines TRBV13 with TRBJ1-6, with 8 bases identical to TRBD1. V lost 3 bases, J lost 3 bases, and 4 bases stayed unmatched. The CDR3 is made up of 16 amino acids. Per the germline V gene, CDR1 is PRHDT and CDR2 is FYEKMQ (reference sequence). The CDR3 protein is CASSFGQGNYNSPLHF. The DNA for the CDR3 is TGTGCCAGCAGCTTTGGACAGGGAAACTATAATTCACCCCTCCACTTT.

This chain connects TRBV7-2 to TRBJ2-6; a possible D gene is TRBD2 (5 bases). The CDR3 consists of 15 residues. V shed 5 bases and J shed 0 bases, with 8 bases lying between them. The germline CDR1 and CDR2 sequences are SGHTA and FQGNSA. Here the CDR3 reads CASSRGSSGANVLTF. The CDR3 region has the DNA TGTGCCAGCAGCCGAGGGTCCTCTGGGGCCAACGTCCTGACTTTC.